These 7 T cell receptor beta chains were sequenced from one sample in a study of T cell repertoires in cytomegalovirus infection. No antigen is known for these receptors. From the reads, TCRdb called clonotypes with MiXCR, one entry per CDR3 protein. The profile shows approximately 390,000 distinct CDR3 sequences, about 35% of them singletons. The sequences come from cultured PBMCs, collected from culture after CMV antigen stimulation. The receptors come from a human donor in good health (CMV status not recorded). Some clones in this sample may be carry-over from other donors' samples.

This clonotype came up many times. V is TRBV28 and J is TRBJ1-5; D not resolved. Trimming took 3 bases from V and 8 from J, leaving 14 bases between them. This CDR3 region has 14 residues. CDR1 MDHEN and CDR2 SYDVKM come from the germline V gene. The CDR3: CASSLEPGVKPQHF. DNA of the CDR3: TGTGCCAGCAGTTTGGAGCCCGGAGTCAAGCCCCAGCATTTT.

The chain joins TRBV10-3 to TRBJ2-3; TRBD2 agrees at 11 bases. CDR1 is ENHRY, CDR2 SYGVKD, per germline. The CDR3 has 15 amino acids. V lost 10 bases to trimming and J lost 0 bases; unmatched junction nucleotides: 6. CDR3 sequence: CATGGLADSTDTQYF. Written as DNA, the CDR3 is TGTGCCACTGGGGGACTAGCGGACAGCACAGATACGCAGTATTTT.

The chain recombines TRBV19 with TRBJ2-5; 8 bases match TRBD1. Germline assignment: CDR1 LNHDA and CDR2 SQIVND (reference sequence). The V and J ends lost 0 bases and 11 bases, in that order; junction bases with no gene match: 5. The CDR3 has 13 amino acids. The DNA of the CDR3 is TGTGCCAGTAGTATAGAAAGGACAGGGAAGCAGTACTTC. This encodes CASSIERTGKQYF.

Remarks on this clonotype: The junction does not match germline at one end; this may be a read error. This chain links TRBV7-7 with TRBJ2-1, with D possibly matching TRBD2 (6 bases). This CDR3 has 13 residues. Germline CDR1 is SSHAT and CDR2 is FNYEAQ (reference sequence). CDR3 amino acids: CASSSRESNEQFF. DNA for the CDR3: TGTGCTAGCAGCTCCCGGGAGTCCAATGAGCAGTTCTTC.

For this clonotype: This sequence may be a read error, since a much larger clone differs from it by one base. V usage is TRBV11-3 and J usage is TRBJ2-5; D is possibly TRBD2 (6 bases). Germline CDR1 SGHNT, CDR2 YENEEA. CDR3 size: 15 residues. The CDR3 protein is CASRLVGGVVETQYF. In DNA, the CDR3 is TGTGCCAGCCGCTTAGTCGGGGGTGTGGTGGAGACCCAGTACTTC. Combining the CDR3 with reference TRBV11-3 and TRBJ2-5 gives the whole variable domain EAGVVQSPRYKIIEKKQPVAFWCNPISGHNTLYWYLQNLGQGPELLIRYENEEAVDDSQLPKDRFSAERLKGVDSTLKIQPAELGDSAVYLCASRLVGGVVETQYFGPGTRLLVL.

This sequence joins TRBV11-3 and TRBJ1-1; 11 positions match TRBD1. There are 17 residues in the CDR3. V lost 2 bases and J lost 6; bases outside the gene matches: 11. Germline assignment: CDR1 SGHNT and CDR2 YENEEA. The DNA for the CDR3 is TGTGCCAGCAGCTTATCTATCCCGGGACAGGGGGGCCCTGAAGCTTTCTTT. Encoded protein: CASSLSIPGQGGPEAFF.

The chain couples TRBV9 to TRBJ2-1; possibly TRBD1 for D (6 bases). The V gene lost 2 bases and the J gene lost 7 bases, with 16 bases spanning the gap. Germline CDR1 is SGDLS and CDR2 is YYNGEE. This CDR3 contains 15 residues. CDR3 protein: CASSVGKLGANEQFF. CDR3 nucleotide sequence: TGTGCCAGCAGCGTGGGAAAGTTGGGGGCTAATGAGCAGTTCTTC.